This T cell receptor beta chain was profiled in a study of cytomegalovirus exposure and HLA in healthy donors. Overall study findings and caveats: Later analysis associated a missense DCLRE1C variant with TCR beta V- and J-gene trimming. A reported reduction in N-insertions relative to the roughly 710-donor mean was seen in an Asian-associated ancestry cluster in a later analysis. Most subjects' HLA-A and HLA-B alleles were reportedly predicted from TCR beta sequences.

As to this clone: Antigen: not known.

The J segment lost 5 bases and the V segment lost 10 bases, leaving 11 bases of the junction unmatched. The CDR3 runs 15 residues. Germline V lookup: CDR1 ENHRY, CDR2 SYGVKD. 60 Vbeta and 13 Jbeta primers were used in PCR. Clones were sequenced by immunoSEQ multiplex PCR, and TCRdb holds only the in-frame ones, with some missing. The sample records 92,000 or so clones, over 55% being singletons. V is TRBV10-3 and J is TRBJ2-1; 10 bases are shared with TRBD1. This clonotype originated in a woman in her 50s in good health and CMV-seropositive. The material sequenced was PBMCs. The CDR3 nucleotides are TGTGCCACCGAAAGGGGACAGGGGACCCACAATGAGCAGTTCTTC. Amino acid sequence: CATERGQGTHNEQFF.